Listed below are T cell receptor beta chains from one sample, sequenced in a study of T-cell memory formation after mild COVID-19. TCRdb reprocessed the 5' RACE reads with MiXCR, giving one entry per CDR3 protein. The sample consists of around 120,000 distinct CDR3 sequences, about 15% of them appearing once. Material: PBMCs or a T cell subset sorted from them (not recorded which). These receptors were taken from an adult woman who had mild COVID-19 (a few samples of this study predate the infection). Cell type and time point are not known. Both conserved end residues are part of each CDR3. The D gene is left open where the match is weak. The size of a clone is reported for some rows only, either as once, few or many, or as a class for expanded clones.

size	V	D	J	length	DNA	CDR3
NA	TRBV9	NA	TRBJ1-5	15	TGTGCCAGCTCTAAAGTAGGAGTGAGGGGACAGCCCCAGCATTTT	CASSKVGVRGQPQHF
NA	TRBV6-5	NA	TRBJ1-5	14	TGTGCCAGCAGCATGTCAGGGCCACCGTTGCCCCAGCATTTT	CASSMSGPPLPQHF
few	TRBV6-2/TRBV6-3	TRBD2	TRBJ2-4	13	TGTGCCAGCTCGGGGGGGTCCAAAAACATTCAGTACTTC	CASSGGSKNIQYF
few	TRBV5-6	NA	TRBJ2-7	12	TGTGCCAGCAGCTCGGTTGGCTACGAGCAGTACTTC	CASSSVGYEQYF
NA	TRBV7-2	NA	TRBJ2-7	12	TGTGCCAGCAGCTTGTACGCCTACGAGCAGTACTTC	CASSLYAYEQYF
NA	TRBV24-1	TRBD2	TRBJ2-5	17	TGTGCCACCAGTGAGCTCCCTCATAGCGGGAGCCAAGAGACCCAGTACTTC	CATSELPHSGSQETQYF
few	TRBV9	NA	TRBJ2-2	14	TGTGCCAGCAGCGCCCCTGGGGGCACCGGGGAGCTGTTTTTT	CASSAPGGTGELFF
few	TRBV18	TRBD1	TRBJ2-5	15	TGTGCCAGCTCACCACAGGCCAGACAGGGAGAGACCCAGTACTTC	CASSPQARQGETQYF
NA	TRBV15	TRBD1	TRBJ2-7	16	TGTGCCACCAGCATGACAGGGCTTACCCCCTCCTACGAGCAGTACTTC	CATSMTGLTPSYEQYF
many	TRBV7-2	NA	TRBJ1-1	13	TGTGCCAGCAGCTTAACCCCGAACACTGAAGCTTTCTTT	CASSLTPNTEAFF
few	TRBV27	TRBD2	TRBJ2-2	18	TGTGCCAGCAGTTTTTACCCGACTAGCGGGAGATACACCGGGGAGCTGTTTTTT	CASSFYPTSGRYTGELFF
NA	TRBV5-1	NA	TRBJ2-3	14	TGCGCCAGCAGCTTCCGGGGGAGCACAGATACGCAGTATTTT	CASSFRGSTDTQYF
NA	TRBV12-3/TRBV12-4	TRBD1	TRBJ2-7	14	TGTGCCAGCAGTTTCCGACAGGGGAGCTACGAGCAGTACTTC	CASSFRQGSYEQYF
few	TRBV5-1	NA	TRBJ1-6	15	TGCGCCAGCAGCTTGGAGGTAGGCCGGAATTCACCCCTCCACTTT	CASSLEVGRNSPLHF
NA	TRBV5-6	TRBD1	TRBJ2-1	15	TGTGCCAGCACCTTCGGGACAGGGAAAAGTTCTGAGCAGTTCTTC	CASTFGTGKSSEQFF
few	TRBV20-1	NA	TRBJ1-1	10	TGCAGTGCTAGTTGGACTGAAGCTTTCTTT	CSASWTEAFF
NA	TRBV5-1	NA	TRBJ2-2	15	TGCGCCAGCAGCACCGGGACCGTGAACACCGGGGAGCTGTTTTTT	CASSTGTVNTGELFF
few	TRBV7-9	NA	TRBJ2-1	15	TGTGCCAGCAGCACCTACTACCCCGCGTCTCCTGAGCAGTTCTTC	CASSTYYPASPEQFF
NA	TRBV2	TRBD1	TRBJ2-2	14	TGTGCCAGCAGTGGACAGGGGGCCCACGGGGAGCTGTTTTTT	CASSGQGAHGELFF